These T cell receptor beta chains were read from a single sample in a study of CD8 T cells in Susac syndrome. TCRdb processed the immunoSEQ multiplex PCR reads anew with MiXCR; each CDR3 protein has one entry. The data show approximately 210,000 distinct CDR3 sequences, about 94% seen once. Sequencing was carried out using CD4+ T cells from PBMCs. The receptors shown here come from a human donor with Susac syndrome. Each CDR3 is given with its conserved first and last residue. The D gene is left open where the match is weak. Clone size is not always given. Where it is, it says once, few, many or a class for expanded clones.

TRBV13	TRBJ2-4	-	-	CASSPGGPLAKNIQYF	TGTGCCAGCAGCCCCGGGGGGCCTCTAGCCAAAAACATTCAGTACTTC
TRBV30	TRBJ1-2	TRBD1	-	CAGGTVSSNYGYTF	TGTGCCGGCGGGACAGTATCTTCTAACTATGGCTACACCTTC
TRBV7-2	TRBJ2-7	TRBD1	few	CASSLGGQGYEQYF	TGTGCCAGCAGCTTAGGGGGACAGGGCTACGAGCAGTACTTC
TRBV7-2	TRBJ1-6	-	-	CASSVGTAQINSPLHF	TGTGCCAGCAGCGTCGGGACGGCTCAGATTAATTCACCCCTCCACTTT
TRBV6-5	TRBJ2-1	-	-	CASSYPHYNEQFF	TGTGCCAGCAGTTACCCTCACTACAATGAGCAGTTCTTC
TRBV6-5	TRBJ1-1	-	-	CASSSQGNRGTEAFF	TGTGCCAGCAGTTCTCAGGGGAATCGAGGCACTGAAGCTTTCTTT
TRBV29-1	TRBJ1-2	-	-	CSVVGQYNYGYTF	TGCAGCGTTGTGGGGCAGTATAACTATGGCTACACCTTC
TRBV20-1	TRBJ1-4	-	-	CSAFWGGREKLFF	TGCAGTGCCTTCTGGGGGGGACGGGAAAAACTGTTTTTT
TRBV7-2	TRBJ1-2	-	-	CASRTPGAYGYTF	TGTGCCAGCAGAACGCCGGGAGCCTATGGCTACACCTTC
TRBV7-3	TRBJ2-7	-	-	CASSATREDPEQYF	TGTGCCAGCAGCGCGACTAGGGAGGACCCCGAGCAGTACTTC
TRBV9	TRBJ2-3	-	-	CASSGAGDTQYF	TGTGCCAGCAGCGGGGCGGGGGATACGCAGTATTTT
TRBV27	TRBJ1-5	-	once	CASKRGENQPQHF	TGTGCCAGCAAACGGGGGGAGAATCAGCCCCAGCATTTT
TRBV20-1	TRBJ1-6	TRBD1	-	CSARDLRDRVKGAHSPLHF	TGCAGTGCTAGAGACCTCCGGGACAGGGTTAAAGGGGCCCATTCACCCCTCCACTTT
TRBV5-1	TRBJ2-5	-	-	CASGMEQETQYF	TGCGCCAGCGGCATGGAACAAGAGACCCAGTACTTC
TRBV6-2/TRBV6-3	TRBJ2-1	-	-	CASSPDSLPAQGQFF	TGTGCCAGCAGTCCGGACTCCCTGCCTGCGCAAGGGCAGTTCTTC
TRBV7-2	TRBJ1-2	-	-	CASAAAGNYGYTF	TGTGCCAGCGCGGCGGCAGGCAACTATGGCTACACCTTC
TRBV30	TRBJ2-7	-	-	CAWSLSRAGEQYF	TGTGCCTGGAGCTTGAGCAGGGCGGGCGAGCAGTACTTC
TRBV28	TRBJ1-5	-	-	CASSPLGHNQPQHF	TGTGCCAGCAGCCCCCTTGGCCACAATCAGCCCCAGCATTTT
TRBV29-1	TRBJ1-1	-	-	CSGDRGGDTEAFF	TGCAGCGGGGACCGCGGGGGGGACACTGAAGCTTTCTTT
TRBV30	TRBJ1-6	-	-	CAWSVVRGWDSPLHF	TGTGCCTGGAGTGTCGTCAGGGGATGGGATTCACCCCTCCACTTT
TRBV7-3	TRBJ2-1	-	-	CASSLSPGANEQFF	TGTGCCAGCAGCTTATCGCCGGGAGCAAATGAGCAGTTCTTC
TRBV3-1	TRBJ2-5	-	once	CASSQGVGETQYF	TGTGCCAGCAGCCAGGGGGTCGGGGAGACCCAGTACTTC
TRBV7-9	TRBJ2-1	-	-	CASSPHAGVGLYNEQFF	TGTGCCAGCAGCCCCCACGCAGGGGTAGGGCTCTACAATGAGCAGTTCTTC
TRBV4-1	TRBJ2-5	-	-	CASSHGQGQETQYF	TGCGCCAGCAGCCATGGGCAGGGGCAAGAGACCCAGTACTTC
TRBV9	TRBJ1-1	-	-	CASSPSGIGLNTEAFF	TGTGCCAGCAGCCCGAGTGGGATAGGGTTGAACACTGAAGCTTTCTTT
TRBV12-3/TRBV12-4	TRBJ2-7	-	-	CASLRGESYEQYF	TGTGCCAGCCTGCGGGGCGAGTCCTACGAGCAGTACTTC
TRBV5-1	TRBJ1-1	-	-	CASSSYMTAEGEAFF	TGCGCCAGCAGCTCCTATATGACAGCCGAAGGGGAAGCTTTCTTT
TRBV27	TRBJ2-7	-	-	CASSPQQGRSNEQYF	TGTGCCAGCAGTCCTCAACAGGGTAGGAGCAACGAGCAGTACTTC
TRBV27	TRBJ2-7	TRBD1	-	CASSLWDRGVYEQYF	TGTGCCAGCAGTTTATGGGACAGGGGGGTCTACGAGCAGTACTTC
TRBV24-1	TRBJ1-5	-	-	CATSAGFSNQPQHF	TGTGCCACCAGTGCAGGGTTTAGCAATCAGCCCCAGCATTTT
TRBV5-8	TRBJ1-2	-	once	CASSLRGKRGYTF	TGTGCCAGCAGCTTGAGAGGGAAAAGGGGCTACACCTTC
TRBV3-1	TRBJ2-3	-	-	CASSQGRITDTQYF	TGTGCCAGCAGCCAAGGGCGGATCACAGATACGCAGTATTTT
TRBV15	TRBJ1-3	-	-	CATSRDVSSGNTIYF	TGTGCCACCAGCAGAGATGTCAGCTCTGGAAACACCATATATTTT
TRBV30	TRBJ2-5	-	-	CAWRDRETQYF	TGTGCCTGGAGGGATAGGGAGACCCAGTACTTC
TRBV10-3	TRBJ1-1	-	-	CAISLQGANTEAFF	TGTGCCATCAGTTTACAGGGAGCGAACACTGAAGCTTTCTTT
TRBV2	TRBJ2-5	-	-	CASSADAASQETQYF	TGTGCCAGCAGCGCGGACGCCGCTTCCCAAGAGACCCAGTACTTC
TRBV15	TRBJ2-5	-	-	CATSRDRADKETQYF	TGTGCCACCAGCAGAGATCGGGCAGATAAAGAGACCCAGTACTTC
TRBV2	TRBJ2-7	-	-	CASSDNVPPNHEQYF	TGTGCCAGCAGTGACAACGTTCCGCCGAACCACGAGCAGTACTTC
TRBV9	TRBJ2-1	-	-	CASSVASTNEQFF	TGTGCCAGCAGCGTAGCTTCGACCAATGAGCAGTTCTTC
TRBV5-4	TRBJ2-3	TRBD1	once	CASSAGQGKDTQYF	TGTGCCAGCAGCGCGGGACAGGGAAAAGATACGCAGTATTTT
TRBV6-6	TRBJ1-6	TRBD1	-	CASSPGTGMDSPLHF	TGTGCCAGCAGTCCCGGGACAGGGATGGATTCACCCCTCCACTTT
TRBV18	TRBJ2-2	-	-	CASSRIQGNTGELFF	TGTGCCAGCTCACGGATACAGGGAAACACCGGGGAGCTGTTTTTT
TRBV5-4	TRBJ1-2	TRBD1	once	CASSRRDRGQGYTF	TGTGCCAGCAGCCGACGGGACAGGGGGCAGGGCTACACCTTC
TRBV6-2/TRBV6-3	TRBJ1-5	-	-	CATLTGGAGRPQHF	TGTGCCACCCTTACCGGGGGGGCAGGGCGGCCCCAGCATTTT
TRBV4-3	TRBJ2-1	TRBD2	-	CASSQDGGGAYNEQFF	TGCGCCAGCAGCCAAGACGGCGGGGGGGCCTACAATGAGCAGTTCTTC
TRBV6-5	TRBJ2-3	-	-	CATCRGSADTQYF	TGTGCCACCTGTAGAGGTTCGGCAGATACGCAGTATTTT
TRBV6-2/TRBV6-3	TRBJ1-2	-	-	CASRGADYGYTF	TGTGCCAGCAGGGGGGCAGACTATGGCTACACCTTC
TRBV25-1	TRBJ2-7	TRBD1	-	CASSEYRGVYEQYF	TGTGCCAGCAGTGAGTACAGGGGGGTCTACGAGCAGTACTTC
TRBV7-3	TRBJ2-7	-	-	CASSLRPADEQYF	TGTGCCAGCAGCTTAAGGCCGGCCGACGAGCAGTACTTC
TRBV20-1	TRBJ2-7	TRBD1	-	CSARDGRGSYEQYF	TGCAGTGCTAGAGATGGCAGGGGGTCGTACGAGCAGTACTTC
TRBV30	TRBJ1-2	TRBD1	-	CAWSVRRGLAYGYTF	TGTGCCTGGAGTGTAAGGAGGGGGCTCGCCTATGGCTACACCTTC
TRBV20-1	TRBJ1-2	-	-	CSARDRTDVIYGYTF	TGCAGTGCTAGAGATAGGACGGATGTTATTTATGGCTACACCTTC
TRBV12-3/TRBV12-4	TRBJ1-1	TRBD1	-	CASRLPGQGTEAFF	TGTGCCAGCAGATTACCGGGACAGGGGACTGAAGCTTTCTTT
TRBV14	TRBJ1-5	-	-	CASSHTTGINQPQHF	TGTGCCAGCAGCCATACGACAGGAATCAATCAGCCCCAGCATTTT
TRBV29-1	TRBJ1-2	-	-	CSVEGSRRYGYTF	TGCAGCGTTGAAGGCAGTCGCCGATATGGCTACACCTTC
TRBV6-4	TRBJ1-2	TRBD1	-	CASSVAGGGGYGYTF	TGTGCCAGCAGTGTAGCAGGGGGAGGCGGCTATGGCTACACCTTC
TRBV24-1	TRBJ2-2	TRBD1	-	CATSEGGTGQVTGELFF	TGTGCCACCAGTGAAGGAGGGACAGGGCAAGTGACCGGGGAGCTGTTTTTT
TRBV20-1	TRBJ1-2	TRBD1	-	CSATRTGLYGYTF	TGCAGTGCTACCAGGACAGGCCTCTATGGCTACACCTTC
TRBV4-1	TRBJ2-5	TRBD2	-	CASSQDVALADQETQYF	TGCGCCAGCAGCCAAGATGTAGCACTAGCGGACCAAGAGACCCAGTACTTC
TRBV5-1	TRBJ1-6	-	-	CASSDRPMMGPLHF	TGCGCCAGCAGCGACCGGCCGATGATGGGGCCCCTCCACTTT